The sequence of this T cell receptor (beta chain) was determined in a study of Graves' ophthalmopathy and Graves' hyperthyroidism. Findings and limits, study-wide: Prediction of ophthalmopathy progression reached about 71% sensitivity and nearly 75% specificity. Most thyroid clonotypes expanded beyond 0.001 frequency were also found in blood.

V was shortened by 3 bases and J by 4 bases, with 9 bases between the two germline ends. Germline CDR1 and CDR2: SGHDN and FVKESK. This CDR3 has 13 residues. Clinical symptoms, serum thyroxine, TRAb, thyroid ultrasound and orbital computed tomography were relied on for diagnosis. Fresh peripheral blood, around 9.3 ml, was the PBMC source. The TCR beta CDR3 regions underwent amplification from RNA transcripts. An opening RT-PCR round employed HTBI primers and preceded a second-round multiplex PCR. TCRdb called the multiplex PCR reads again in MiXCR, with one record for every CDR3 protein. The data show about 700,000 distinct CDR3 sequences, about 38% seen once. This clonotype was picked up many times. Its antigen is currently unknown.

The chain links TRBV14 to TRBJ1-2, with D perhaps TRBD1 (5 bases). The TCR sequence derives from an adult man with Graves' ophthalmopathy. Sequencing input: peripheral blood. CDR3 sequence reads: CASSQRQSYGYTF. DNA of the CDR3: TGTGCCAGCAGCCAGAGACAGAGCTATGGCTACACCTTC.